The subject of this entry is one TCR beta chain. What this receptor recognizes is not known. No quality values exist for individual bases; no much larger clone is one base distant. The time point label, as the study defines it: baseline before first vaccination. Vaccinee samples were obtained from the UK trials COV001 and COV002, which included a single-blind randomized controlled phase 2/3 trial of AZD1222 (ChAdOx1 nCoV-19) in healthy adults. For TCRbeta chain sequencing, PBMC samples from trial participants were taken at day 0 and at day 28 after the second dose. CDR1 is given as SGHRS and CDR2 as YFSETQ, both from the germline V gene. The CDR3 goes from the cysteine to the phenylalanine over 18 residues. This entry keeps only the CDR3 DNA: 54 bases, framed from base 1. At the junction V is shortened by 0 bases and J by 0 bases; bases outside the gene matches: 6. The CDR3 regions of human TCRbeta chains were analyzed by immunosequencing. Per the authors' processing: Repertoire TCRs were checked for matches against a reference library of SARS-CoV-2-specific TCRs that had been generated using the MIRA antigen-specificity platform. Breadth meant the fraction of unique TCRs that were SARS-CoV-2-associated, whereas depth meant the fraction of total T cells that were SARS-CoV-2-associated. Each spike-specific TCR was assigned to its reactive spike region and to a CD4 or CD8 class using the MIRA data. Log10-transformed breadth and depth values were compared by one-way ANOVA with Sidak's multiple comparisons tests. Drawn from immuneACCESS, this table holds only the in-frame rearrangements with V and J called that TCRdb kept. Clones are partly lost; checked studies trace under half to an unresolved V gene and leave the rest unexplained. V and J calls plus clone size are reproduced from that table; the DNA served to infer D and trimming. A total of about 83,000 clones appear in this sample, approximately 85% of them only once. The ten largest clones capture approximately 9% of the sample.

The data derive from a study of T cell responses to AZD1222 COVID-19 vaccine (dated by TCRdb to about 2021). Describing the broader study: AZD1222 recipients whose second dose came at about 4 weeks and those whose second dose came at about 12 weeks were combined into one group, since spike-specific TCR depth and breadth did not differ between the two schedules. TCR sequencing was performed for 233 trial participants, of whom some 200 were given two doses of AZD1222 and some 26 were given two doses of MenACWY control vaccine. Trial participants were enrolled by age into 18-55, 56-69 and 70-plus year subgroups, with about 150, 27 and 61 TCR-sequenced participants respectively.

What the work shows at the level of the full study, not this receptor alone: Only six AZD1222 recipients were SARS-CoV-2 seropositive at baseline, limiting conclusions about previously exposed vaccinees. Spike-specific TCR breadth and depth rose significantly after two AZD1222 doses compared with day 0 and with MenACWY recipients. Because no samples from the day 14 peak response were available, repertoires could be characterized only after the peak T cell response. In the small 56-69-year group, the increase in depth fell short of significance, most likely because of low power. Most participants were white British and females outnumbered males, and the authors suggested that clonal diversity may have been underestimated. Reportedly, close to half of the unique spike-specific TCRs recognized epitopes lying outside the regions that are mutated in the B.1.351 and B.1.1.7 variants. The vaccine-associated CD4 TCRs covered the entire spike protein, and the dominant responses fell in regions 160-218 and 743-854.

The receptor was derived from an adult in good health. The sequencing here drew on peripheral blood, taken on day 0 of AZD1222 vaccination. Here the chain combines TRBV5-1 and TRBJ2-6; 7 bases in the junction line up with TRBD1. DNA sequence: TGCGCCAGCAGCTTGGGAGGGACAGATATCTCTGGGGCCAACGTCCTGACTTTC. The encoded protein is CASSLGGTDISGANVLTF.